This T cell receptor (beta chain) came from a study of immune heterogeneity within non-small cell lung tumors. Study in general: It was found that the tumors were several squamous cell carcinomas, under 13 non-squamous carcinomas and 1 not otherwise specified. Study results and limitations: Within each patient, tumor sites shared identical dominant CDR3 beta clonotypes and also held site-unique high-frequency clones.

In the case of this clonotype: Its specificity is unknown. Sequence at one end of the junction differs from germline and may be a read error.

Bulk tumor genomic DNA constituted the template, at 450 to 700 ng per sample. Several biopsies per primary tumor were taken during surgery, spaced as far apart as possible. It was patients with untreated, newly diagnosed non-small cell lung cancer who underwent curative surgery. This CDR3 is built from 16 residues. Germline CDR1 and CDR2: MNHNS and SASEGT. Multiplex PCR employing 32 V and 13 J primers generated amplicons of the TCR beta CDR3. TCRdb recomputed calls from the multiplex PCR reads with MiXCR, one row per CDR3 protein. The sample includes several thousand distinct CDR3 sequences, around 23% of them seen just once.

The sequence derives from a man between 60 and 75 years old with non-small cell lung cancer. Input material: lung tumor tissue. This chain links TRBV6-1 with TRBJ2-1; 10 bases are shared with TRBD1. CDR3 sequence (DNA): TGTGCCAGCACTGAACTAGACGGGACAGGGGACGATGAGCAGTTCTTC. Its protein is CASTELDGTGDDEQFF.